Following are 30 T cell receptor beta chains from one sample sequenced in a study of blood T cell repertoires in COVID-19. Some clones are missing from TCRdb's copy, which holds only in-frame ones; the method was immunoSEQ multiplex PCR. The sample consists of around 200,000 clones, around four fifths of them appearing once. Material for sequencing was PBMCs or T cells enriched from blood (not recorded which). All receptors derive from a man in his forties who had recovered from COVID-19.

The chain has TRBV6-2 or TRBV6-3 and TRBJ1-6, with TRBD1 matching 8 bases. The germline gives CDR1 MNHEY, CDR2 SVGEGT. The ends lost 4 bases at V and 0 bases at J; junction bases unmatched: 8. The CDR3 covers 18 residues. The CDR3 DNA reads as TGTGCCAGCAGTTCCCTCCGGGACAGGAGCTCCTATAATTCACCCCTCCACTTT. This translates into CASSSLRDRSSYNSPLHF.

The chain couples TRBV5-1 to TRBJ1-3; D is undetermined. V lost 4 bases to trimming and J lost 0 bases, with 11 bases between them. The germline CDR1 and CDR2 sequences are SGHRS and YFSETQ. The CDR3 consists of 15 residues. The CDR3 loop is CASSLDASSGNTIYF. In DNA form, the CDR3 reads TGCGCCAGCAGCCTGGACGCCAGCTCTGGAAACACCATATATTTT.

V gene TRBV5-1 combines with J gene TRBJ1-1, with 11 bases that match TRBD1. V trimming: 7 bases; J trimming: 7 bases; junction bases outside the gene matches: 12. The germline CDR1 and CDR2 sequences are SGHRS and YFSETQ. The CDR3 length is 15 residues. DNA for the CDR3: TGCGCCAGCTACTCCGGACAGGGGGCTTGGGGTGAAGCTTTCTTT. Protein: CASYSGQGAWGEAFF.

With regard to this clone: Other nucleotide sequences from this sample produce the same CDR3. The chain carries TRBV7-9 and TRBJ1-2; 8 nucleotides align to TRBD1. Trimming took 4 bases from V and 7 from J; bases not matched to a gene: 5. This CDR3 has 13 residues. Germline V CDR1 and CDR2: SEHNR, FQNEAQ (reference sequence). The CDR3 DNA reads TGTGCCAGCAGCTCCGACAGGGGAGGTGGCTACACCTTC. Residues: CASSSDRGGGYTF.

V gene TRBV12-5 combines with J gene TRBJ1-2; D is perhaps TRBD1 (6 bases). Germline V CDR1 and CDR2: LGHNT, FRNRAP. CDR3 size: 15 residues. V gave up 6 bases and J gave up 3 bases, with 17 bases separating them. CDR3 sequence reads: CASGTGFSTHYGYTF. CDR3 nucleotide sequence: TGTGCTAGTGGCACAGGGTTTTCCACTCACTATGGCTACACCTTC.

V and J are TRBV19 and TRBJ1-1, with 8 bases that match TRBD1. Germline CDR1 LNHDA, CDR2 SQIVND (reference sequence). The CDR3 sequence is 18 residues long. The V segment lost 7 bases and the J segment 0 bases; nucleotides outside the gene matches: 16. The DNA of the CDR3 is TGTGCCAGTACCAGGGGGCTCCCAGGGGCGACGATGAACACTGAAGCTTTCTTT. Its protein product is CASTRGLPGATMNTEAFF.

The chain combines TRBV7-8 with TRBJ2-1, with D tentatively TRBD2 (6 bases). Germline CDR1 is SGHVS and CDR2 is FQNEAQ. This CDR3 is 15 amino acids long. The germline V and J ends were trimmed by 1 base and 3 bases, with 10 bases remaining between them. For the CDR3, the DNA is TGTGCCAGCAGCTTAGGGGACTCCGTCTACAATGAGCAGTTCTTC. Its protein product is CASSLGDSVYNEQFF.

This clone was counted a single time. CDR3 DNA: TGTGCCAGCTCACCAAACCAGGCCTCTGGAAACACCATATATTTT. Translated: CASSPNQASGNTIYF. V gene TRBV18 combines with J gene TRBJ1-3; no firm D call. V shed 2 bases and J shed 0 bases, with 8 bases lying between them. In germline, CDR1 is KGHSH, CDR2 LQKENI. There are 15 residues in the CDR3.

This chain uses TRBV7-2 with TRBJ1-1; D may be TRBD1 (5 bases). This CDR3 contains 15 residues. CDR1 and CDR2 (germline): SGHTA, FQGNSA. Trimming stripped 5 bases from V and 3 bases from J, with 16 bases between. The CDR3 region is CASSVRQIRDTEAFF. The CDR3 region has the DNA TGTGCCAGCAGCGTGCGACAGATAAGGGACACTGAAGCTTTCTTT.

The chain uses TRBV7-9 and TRBJ2-1, with TRBD2 matching 7 bases. The V and J ends lost 11 bases and 13 bases, in that order; junction bases with no gene match: 11. Germline V gives CDR1 SEHNR, CDR2 FQNEAQ (reference sequence). The CDR3 is 11 amino acids. For the CDR3, the DNA is TGTGCCTATTTCCTTGGGGGGGAACAGTTCTTC. It translates to CAYFLGGEQFF. Full variable domain (missing parts from reference TRBV7-9 and TRBJ2-1): DTGVSQNPRHKITKRGQNVTFRCDPISEHNRLYWYRQTLGQGPEFLTYFQNEAQLEKSRLLSDRFSAERPKGSFSTLEIQRTEQGDSAMYLCAYFLGGEQFFGPGTRLTVL.

The genes are TRBV2 and TRBJ1-1; TRBD1 matches 7 bases. With V trimmed by 5 bases and J by 11 bases, 5 bases remained unmatched. The CDR3 covers 11 residues. Per germline, CDR1 SNHLY and CDR2 FYNNEI. The DNA of the CDR3 is TGTGCCAGCAGTTACAGGGGAGAGGCTTTCTTT. Protein sequence: CASSYRGEAFF.

J is TRBJ2-3 and V is TRBV19; D perhaps matches TRBD2 (6 bases). The ends were cut back, 3 bases at V and 4 bases at J, with 11 bases in the middle. Looked up from germline, CDR1 is LNHDA and CDR2 is SQIVND (reference sequence). This CDR3 contains 14 residues. CDR3 coding DNA: TGTGCCAGTAGTATGAACGGAGGGTCAGATACGCAGTATTTT. Translation: CASSMNGGSDTQYF.

This rearrangement joins TRBV5-1 to TRBJ1-1; D possibly corresponds to TRBD1 (5 bases). V lost 5 bases to trimming and J lost 1 base, with 12 bases between them. Germline loops: CDR1 SGHRS, CDR2 YFSETQ. CDR3 length equals 14 residues. CDR3 region: CASSPNGGNTEAFF. The DNA of the CDR3 is TGCGCCAGCAGTCCCAACGGGGGGAACACTGAAGCTTTCTTT.

This clone was counted a few times. The genes are TRBV5-1 and TRBJ1-4; 9 nucleotides line up with TRBD1. The germline gives CDR1 SGHRS, CDR2 YFSETQ. The CDR3 contains 16 residues. With V trimmed by 1 base and J by 8 bases, 9 bases remained unmatched. DNA for the CDR3: TGCGCCAGCAGCTTGACAGGGACAGGGACTTGGGAAAAACTGTTTTTT. The encoded protein is CASSLTGTGTWEKLFF.

This sequence joins TRBV9 and TRBJ1-1; D unclear. The CDR3 has 13 amino acids. The V gene's germline CDR1 is SGDLS and CDR2 YYNGEE. V gave up 5 bases and J gave up 3 bases, with 11 bases separating them. CDR3: CASSRSWDTEAFF. DNA of the CDR3: TGTGCCAGCAGTCGGAGCTGGGACACTGAAGCTTTCTTT.

The chain is built from TRBV4-2 and TRBJ2-3; the D is unclear. V lost 3 bases and J 6 bases, leaving 7 bases between the germline ends. This CDR3 has 12 amino acids. CDR1 and CDR2 from the germline V gene are LGHNA and YNFKEQ. The CDR3 region has the DNA TGTGCCAGCAGCCACCCCCGGGATACGCAGTATTTT. It translates to CASSHPRDTQYF.

V usage is TRBV18 and J usage is TRBJ2-3; D not resolved. The CDR3 extends over 12 amino acids. V was pared by 6 bases and J by 8 bases, with 12 bases between. Per the germline V gene, CDR1 is KGHSH and CDR2 is LQKENI. CDR3 nucleotides: TGTGCCAGCTCGCTACTCGGGTTTACGCAGTATTTT. It codes for CASSLLGFTQYF.

In nucleotides, the CDR3 is TGTGCCAGCAGCCTGACAACTGGGGCCAACGTCCTGACTTTC. Translating it yields CASSLTTGANVLTF. This sequence joins TRBV7-2 and TRBJ2-6; no firm D call. CDR3 size: 14 residues. V was cut by 5 bases and J by 2 bases, with 7 bases left in between. Germline V lookup: CDR1 SGHTA, CDR2 FQGNSA.

The gene calls are TRBV27 and TRBJ1-1; D call uncertain. The CDR3 spans 13 residues. CDR1 and CDR2 (germline): MNHEY, SMNVEV (reference sequence). V was shortened by 2 bases and J by 4 bases, with 8 bases between the two germline ends. CDR3 coding DNA: TGTGCCAGCAGTTTAGAGTCTGTCACTGAAGCTTTCTTT. Its translation is CASSLESVTEAFF.

The chain links TRBV9 to TRBJ1-6; D possibly corresponds to TRBD1 (5 bases). The CDR3 has 11 residues. Trimming pared 3 bases from V and 14 bases from J, leaving 9 bases between. From germline, CDR1 is SGDLS and CDR2 YYNGEE. In nucleotides, the CDR3 is TGTGCCAGCAGCGGGGGGGTGTCCCTCCACTTT. Protein product: CASSGGVSLHF.

Only one count was recorded for this clone. The chain employs TRBV2 and TRBJ1-2; D gene uncertain. Germline V gives CDR1 SNHLY, CDR2 FYNNEI. The CDR3 sequence is 13 residues long. Between the trimmed V and J ends, which lost 7 bases and 12 bases, there was a span of 21 bases. CDR3 amino acids: CASNGRVSKGDTF. Written as DNA, the CDR3 is TGTGCCAGCAACGGCCGGGTCTCGAAAGGCGACACCTTC.

This chain joins TRBV3-1 (or the pseudogene TRBV3-2) and TRBJ2-7, with TRBD2 matching over 10 bases. The CDR3 totals 15 residues. V was clipped by 1 base and J by 4 bases; unmatched bases: 4. Germline CDR1 reads LGHDT; CDR2 reads YNNKEL (reference sequence). CDR3 coding DNA: TGTGCCAGCAGCCAAGGAGCGGGAGGGATTTACGAGCAGTACTTC. Its translation: CASSQGAGGIYEQYF.

This clone showed up just a few times. This chain joins TRBV23-1 and TRBJ2-7, with D possibly matching TRBD2 (8 bases). TRBV23-1 is an ORF, and what it does is uncertain. The CDR3 has 22 residues. Trimming stripped 1 base from V and 0 bases from J, with 31 bases between. The CDR3 region is CASSQFASPGQKIAGPSYEQYF. The CDR3 DNA sequence: TGCGCCAGCAGTCAATTCGCCTCCCCGGGACAGAAAATAGCGGGACCCTCCTACGAGCAGTACTTC.

The chain employs TRBV11-2 and TRBJ2-1; TRBD2 matches at 10 bases. V shed 4 bases, J shed 4 bases, and the junction held 10 bases outside the gene matches. There are 17 residues in the CDR3. Germline V gene sequence: CDR1 SGHAT, CDR2 FQNNGV. CDR3 DNA sequence: TGTGCCAGCAGCTCCTCACTAGCGGGGTACCTTTACAATGAGCAGTTCTTC. Protein sequence: CASSSSLAGYLYNEQFF.

This clone has more than one count but fewer than ten. V and J are TRBV2 and TRBJ2-2, with 12 bases lining up with TRBD2. CDR1 and CDR2 (germline): SNHLY, FYNNEI. This CDR3 contains 15 residues. J lost 6 bases, V lost 4 bases, and 3 bases had no gene match. The CDR3 sequence is CASSGSSGGAGELFF. CDR3 nucleotides: TGTGCCAGCAGTGGTTCTAGCGGGGGGGCCGGGGAGCTGTTTTTT.

The V and J genes are TRBV11-2 and TRBJ2-7; 11 nucleotides match TRBD1. CDR3 length equals 15 residues. The ends lost 4 bases at V and 4 bases at J; junction bases unmatched: 6. Germline lookup yields CDR1 SGHAT and CDR2 FQNNGV. The CDR3 nucleotides read TGTGCCAGCAGCTACGGACAGGGGGCAGGGTACGAGCAGTACTTC. Amino acid sequence: CASSYGQGAGYEQYF.

The chain employs TRBV24-1 and TRBJ1-6; D remains ambiguous. The germline V and J ends were trimmed by 7 bases and 8 bases, with 35 bases remaining between them. Germline lookup yields CDR1 KGHDR and CDR2 SFDVKD. This CDR3 has 21 residues. The CDR3 is CATSPWYGVRAVGSLDSPLHF. The CDR3 coding sequence is TGTGCCACCAGCCCCTGGTACGGGGTAAGGGCCGTAGGGTCCTTAGATTCACCCCTCCACTTT.

This clone was detected a few times. The rearrangement joins TRBV9 to TRBJ1-2, with 7 bases lining up with TRBD1. CDR1 and CDR2 (germline): SGDLS, YYNGEE. V lost 0 bases and J lost 4; bases outside the gene matches: 3. This CDR3 spans 14 amino acids. CDR3 DNA: TGTGCCAGCAGCGTAGGGGACAGCTTCTATGGCTACACCTTC. Translated: CASSVGDSFYGYTF.

V is TRBV6-5 and J is TRBJ2-5, with TRBD1 identical over 7 bases. The germline CDR1 and CDR2 sequences are MNHEY and SVGAGI. V lost 8 bases to trimming and J lost 5 bases; unmatched junction nucleotides: 5. The CDR3 extends over 12 amino acids. The CDR3 is CASGVQGETQYF. In DNA, the CDR3 is TGTGCCAGCGGGGTACAGGGGGAGACCCAGTACTTC.

This chain joins TRBV18 and TRBJ1-1; possibly TRBD1 for D (5 bases). The CDR3 runs to 14 residues. Germline CDR1 and CDR2: KGHSH and LQKENI. V was cut by 6 bases and J by 5 bases, with 16 bases left in between. CDR3: CASSYRGVGTEAFF. DNA for the CDR3: TGTGCCAGCTCCTATCGGGGGGTTGGTACTGAAGCTTTCTTT.